This T cell receptor beta chain stems from a study of tumor and adjacent non-tumor tissue in lung cancer. The overall study: Stage I to III disease affected 9 to 10 men and about five women aged roughly 31 to 85.

RNA was extracted from bulk tissue without any cell sorting. The CDR3 extends over 15 residues, inclusive of both ends. Germline V gene lookup returns CDR1 MNHNS and CDR2 SASEGT. General study findings and limits: Tumor TCR diversity, when higher, was linked to shorter survival. Compared with tumor, normal lung showed significantly lower TCR diversity. In normal lung, the top 100 clones were significantly more dominant than in tumor.

On this clonotype: Its antigen is undetermined. As the CDR3 is not closed by the conserved phenylalanine or tryptophan, this likely results from a read error. Because the CDR3's place on the DNA is in doubt, the DNA is left out and the CDR3 is given as listed by TCRdb.

Three rounds of nested PCR, following a modified ARM-PCR protocol, produced the TCRbeta library. TCRdb re-called the multiplex PCR reads with MiXCR, one entry per CDR3 protein. The table shows roughly 70,000 distinct CDR3 sequences, with around three quarters occurring only once. J is TRBJ1-5 and V is TRBV6-1; the DNA was not used to check the table's D call, TRBD1. Sequencing input: lung tumor tissue. The source is a man in his fifties or sixties with non-small cell lung cancer. CDR3 sequence: CASPPTWDSNHPHHC.